This T cell receptor (beta chain) was sequenced in a study of T cell changes during pregnancy in multiple sclerosis. Germline values: CDR1 LGHNT, CDR2 FRNRAP. V gave up 3 bases and J gave up 1 base, with 3 bases separating them. The CDR3 length is 12 residues. Measured with immunoSEQ multiplex PCR; TCRdb has only the in-frame clones, and not every one. The sample consists of about 39,000 clones, roughly 90% of them appearing once. Sequencing used CD8+ T cells from peripheral blood mononuclear cells, obtained before pregnancy. This TCR came from a female donor with multiple sclerosis, enrolled in a pregnancy study. This chain uses TRBV12-5 with TRBJ1-1, with D hard to call. The CDR3 sequence: CASGLANTEAFF. In DNA, the CDR3 is TGTGCTAGTGGTTTAGCGAACACTGAAGCTTTCTTT.